This entry lists 20 T cell receptor beta chains sequenced from one sample in a study of regulatory T cells in long-lasting Graves disease. This sample's time point: newly diagnosed GD, antithyroid drugs for less than 3 months. PBMC RNA was the source of the TCR library. Through Arm-PCR of CDR3 regions and iRepertoire HTBI primers, TCR beta libraries were built. One entry per CDR3 protein, called by TCRdb with MiXCR from the multiplex PCR reads. The repertoire holds 350,000 to 500,000 distinct CDR3 sequences, with 12% to 15% as singletons. Another study also made use of these data, one on T cells in Graves' hyperthyroidism and ophthalmopathy.

The sequences come from peripheral blood mononuclear cells (PBMCs), collected at new diagnosis, from a patient treated with antithyroid drugs. These receptors were obtained from a woman between 45 and 65 years old with Graves disease.

This clonotype was seen a handful of times. The genes are TRBV9 and TRBJ2-7; 13 positions match TRBD2. From germline, CDR1 is SGDLS and CDR2 YYNGEE. V lost 4 bases to trimming and J lost 5 bases; unmatched junction nucleotides: 12. The CDR3 sequence is 17 residues long. Here the CDR3 DNA reads TGTGCCAGCAGCCCCCAGCCCGGGACTAGCGGGAACCACGAGCAGTACTTC. Its translation: CASSPQPGTSGNHEQYF.

V usage is TRBV10-3 and J usage is TRBJ1-2, with 7 bases that match TRBD1. Germline V gene sequence: CDR1 ENHRY, CDR2 SYGVKD. The CDR3 sequence is 13 residues long. J was trimmed by 8 bases and V by 2 bases; bases with no gene match: 5. The DNA for the CDR3 is TGTGCCATCAGTGAGGACAGGGAGGGCGGCTACACCTTC. Amino acids: CAISEDREGGYTF.

This clonotype was seen a few times. CDR3 in amino acids: CASSVRQGQDTQYF. DNA of the CDR3: TGCGCCAGCAGCGTTAGACAGGGCCAAGATACGCAGTATTTT. The rearrangement links TRBV5-1 to TRBJ2-3; 7 nucleotides align to TRBD1. CDR1 and CDR2 (germline): SGHRS, YFSETQ. This CDR3 is 14 amino acids long. The trim removed 4 bases at V and 5 bases at J, leaving 7 bases unmatched.

This clonotype was detected many times. The chain recombines TRBV28 with TRBJ2-7; D ambiguous. This CDR3 has 13 residues. The germline CDR1 and CDR2 sequences are MDHEN and SYDVKM. V lost 6 bases to trimming and J lost 2 bases, with 11 bases between them. The CDR3 DNA follows: TGTGCCAGCAGGCGTCGAATAACCTACGAGCAGTACTTC. This gives the protein CASRRRITYEQYF.

This chain links TRBV30 with TRBJ1-1; D uncertain. This CDR3 comprises 12 residues. Germline V gene sequence: CDR1 GTSNPN, CDR2 SVGIG (reference sequence). V lost 3 bases and J lost 8, with 13 bases in between. CDR3 DNA sequence: TGTGCCTGGAGCCCCAGCGGACCGGAAGCTTTCTTT. This codes for CAWSPSGPEAFF.

This clonotype was seen only a few times. The rearrangement uses TRBV7-8 and TRBJ1-3, with D tentatively TRBD1 (5 bases). Germline V gene lookup returns CDR1 SGHVS and CDR2 FQNEAQ. The CDR3 loop spans 17 amino acids. V was pared by 1 base and J by 0 bases, with 13 bases between. The CDR3 DNA sequence: TGTGCCAGCAGCTTAGGGACAAGGGGCGACTCTGGAAACACCATATATTTT. Translated: CASSLGTRGDSGNTIYF.

V usage is TRBV6-1 and J usage is TRBJ1-2, with D possibly being TRBD1 (6 bases). Trimming cost V 6 bases and J 4 bases, with 18 bases left between them. The CDR3 runs 15 residues. From germline, CDR1 is MNHNS and CDR2 SASEGT. CDR3 sequence: CASSRGDIVGYGYTF. The CDR3 DNA reads as TGTGCCAGCAGCCGCGGGGACATCGTCGGCTATGGCTACACCTTC.

In the case of this clonotype: Given a much more abundant clone one base away, this may be a read error. The CDR3 here is CASSRQVRGYGYTF. In nucleotides, the CDR3 is TGTGCCAGCAGTCGACAGGTTCGAGGCTATGGCTACACCTTC. V usage is TRBV28 and J usage is TRBJ1-2; D might be TRBD1 (6 bases). The germline CDR1 and CDR2 sequences are MDHEN and SYDVKM. With 5 bases removed from V and 4 bases from J, the gap between germline ends came to 14 bases. CDR3 size: 14 residues.

The chain links TRBV20-1 to TRBJ2-1; TRBD2 agrees at 9 bases. Germline V CDR1 and CDR2: DFQATT, SNEGSKA (reference sequence). The CDR3 is 15 amino acids. Germline trimming cut 6 bases from V and 6 bases from J; bases unmatched to any gene: 12. The DNA for the CDR3 is TGCAGTGCACTGAACCTAGCGGGACGGGCCAATGAGCAGTTCTTC. This codes for CSALNLAGRANEQFF.

This clonotype has a handful of counts. The gene calls are TRBV29-1 and TRBJ2-4; 9 positions match TRBD2. The CDR3 contains 17 residues. Germline CDR1 and CDR2: SQVTM and ANQGSEA. The junction had 16 bases not matched to a gene; V was cut back by 4 bases and J by 6 bases. CDR3 sequence (DNA): TGCAGCGTTGGGGGTGCGGGAGGGGGTCTGTTCGGAAACATTCAGTACTTC. It codes for CSVGGAGGGLFGNIQYF.

This clonotype was counted only a few times. The V and J genes are TRBV10-1 and TRBJ2-4; 10 bases match TRBD1. The germline V gene has CDR1 WNHNN and CDR2 SYGVQD (reference sequence). V was clipped by 10 bases and J by 4 bases; unmatched bases: 10. CDR3 size: 15 residues. The CDR3 DNA reads as TGCGCCAACAAGCCCGGGACAGGGGAGAAAAACATTCAGTACTTC. Its translation is CANKPGTGEKNIQYF.

The sample holds many counts of this clonotype. V usage is TRBV2 and J usage is TRBJ2-3; 9 nucleotides align to TRBD1. The junction had 6 bases not matched to a gene; V was cut back by 8 bases and J by 6 bases. This CDR3 region has 13 residues. Germline values: CDR1 SNHLY, CDR2 FYNNEI. The CDR3 here is CASGTGKGDTQYF. The CDR3, as DNA: TGTGCCAGCGGGACAGGGAAGGGGGATACGCAGTATTTT.

This clonotype appeared many times. This sequence joins TRBV7-9 and TRBJ2-7; the D is unclear. The CDR3 is made up of 13 amino acids. Between the trimmed V and J ends, which lost 5 bases and 2 bases, there was a span of 10 bases. The germline V gene encodes CDR1 SEHNR and CDR2 FQNEAQ (reference sequence). CDR3 coding DNA: TGTGCCAGCAGCCCCTCCATAACCTACGAGCAGTACTTC. It is translated as CASSPSITYEQYF.

This clonotype was found a few times. The chain combines TRBV7-3 with TRBJ2-3, with a possible D match to TRBD1 (6 bases). The germline gives CDR1 SGHTA, CDR2 FQGTGA. The CDR3 is made up of 12 amino acids. V lost 4 bases, J lost 6 bases, and 8 bases lay in between. The CDR3 DNA reads TGTGCCAGCAGCTCAGGGGCGGATACGCAGTATTTT. The encoded protein is CASSSGADTQYF.

In this sample, this clonotype turned up a few times. This chain links TRBV7-9 with TRBJ1-2; D remains unclear. Germline V lookup: CDR1 SEHNR, CDR2 FQNEAQ (reference sequence). The V gene lost 5 bases and the J gene lost 4 bases, with 11 bases spanning the gap. The length of the CDR3 is 13 residues. The CDR3 protein is CASSPTRFYGYTF. The CDR3 nucleotides are TGTGCCAGCAGCCCGACAAGATTCTATGGCTACACCTTC. The full variable domain, with the rest looked up from reference TRBV7-9 and TRBJ1-2, is DTGVSQNPRHKITKRGQNVTFRCDPISEHNRLYWYRQTLGQGPEFLTYFQNEAQLEKSRLLSDRFSAERPKGSFSTLEIQRTEQGDSAMYLCASSPTRFYGYTFGSGTRLTVV.

The chain is built from TRBV2 and TRBJ2-3, with 10 positions matching TRBD2. Germline CDR1 reads SNHLY; CDR2 reads FYNNEI. V trimming: 2 bases; J trimming: 5 bases; junction bases outside the gene matches: 10. The CDR3 contains 17 residues. DNA of the CDR3: TGTGCCAGCAGTGAAATGCGGGCTAGCGGGAGAGGAGATACGCAGTATTTT. Amino acids: CASSEMRASGRGDTQYF.

This clonotype was observed many times. This chain connects TRBV28 to TRBJ1-3; D may be TRBD1 (5 bases). The CDR3 spans 15 residues. Germline values: CDR1 MDHEN, CDR2 SYDVKM. The V and J ends lost 6 bases and 0 bases respectively, with 12 bases between them. This CDR3 reads CASRNGQASGNTIYF. DNA for the CDR3: TGTGCCAGCAGGAACGGACAAGCCTCTGGAAACACCATATATTTT.

In regard to this clonotype: A read error is possible here, since a much larger clone lies one base away. The chain links TRBV5-1 to TRBJ1-5; TRBD1 might be the D (5 bases). The length of the CDR3 is 16 residues. CDR1 is SGHRS and CDR2 is YFSETQ in the germline V gene. CDR3 bases: TGCGCCAGCAGCCAAAGTCCCAGGGAGAGCAGTCAGCCCCAGCATTTT. This translates into CASSQSPRESSQPQHF.

As regards this clonotype: This may be a read error, as it is one base from a much larger clone. This chain uses TRBV10-3 with TRBJ2-7; D unresolved. The CDR3 runs 14 residues. V was clipped by 4 bases and J by 2 bases, with 12 bases between them. Germline-derived CDR1 and CDR2 are ENHRY and SYGVKD. CDR3 residues: CAISARQATYEQYF. The CDR3 region has the DNA TGTGCCATCAGTGCCCGGCAGGCCACCTACGAGCAGTACTTC.

This clonotype has more than one count but fewer than ten. This chain uses TRBV24-1 with TRBJ1-5; 9 nucleotides agree with TRBD1. This CDR3 is 18 amino acids long. After removal of 2 bases from V and 6 bases from J, the junction contained 13 bases not matched to a gene. Germline V CDR1 and CDR2: KGHDR, SFDVKD. DNA for the CDR3: TGTGCCACCAGTGATTCCCGGGACAGGGAGAATGGGTTTCAGCCCCAGCATTTT. Its translation is CATSDSRDRENGFQPQHF.